Shown below are 32 T cell receptor beta chains from a single sample sequenced in a study of T cells in women clearing cervical HPV infection. Sequencing used immunoSEQ multiplex PCR; TCRdb keeps in-frame clones, though not all of them. The data include about 36,000 clones; the top ten clones carry 3.5% to 4%. Sequenced sample: blood buffy coat. The receptors were gathered from a woman aged 18 to 69 with a cervical HPV16 infection that either progressed to CIN3+ or cleared (not recorded which).

Note on this clone: The read halts 3 residues ahead of the CDR3 end, with the missing end drawn from the germline J gene. The chain employs TRBV7-9 and TRBJ2-7; 8 nucleotides line up with TRBD2. The length of the CDR3 is 15 residues. V was clipped by 5 bases and J by 4 bases; unmatched bases: 10. Germline-derived CDR1 and CDR2 are SEHNR and FQNEAQ (reference sequence). Partial CDR3 DNA: TGTGCCAGCAGCCCTTCCGGGGGGGGCCGGTACGAG. Translation: CASSPSGGGRYE. The entire CDR3 is CASSPSGGGRYEQYF.

As to this clone: The observed sequence ends 3 residues before the CDR3 terminus, with the missing tail filled in from the germline J gene. The chain combines TRBV2 with TRBJ1-2, with no clear D. Trimming removed 3 bases at V and 5 bases at J, with 10 bases between. Germline-derived CDR1 and CDR2 are SNHLY and FYNNEI. The CDR3 spans 13 residues. The covered CDR3 bases are TGTGCCAGCAGTGACCGCTATAAGTATGGC. Residues: CASSDRYKYG. The full CDR3 is CASSDRYKYGYTF.

CDR3 bases read: TGTGCCACCAGTGATTTGAAACAGGGGGCGCGTGGC. Translated: CATSDLKQGARG. The full CDR3 reads CATSDLKQGARGYTF. This sequence joins TRBV24-1 and TRBJ1-2, with 9 positions matching TRBD1. The DNA ends 3 residues before the CDR3 does, and the rest of the CDR3 is filled in from the germline J gene. Germline V CDR1 and CDR2: KGHDR, SFDVKD. There are 15 residues in the CDR3. The junction had 5 bases not matched to a gene; V was cut back by 0 bases and J by 7 bases.

Turning to this clone: The observed sequence ends 3 residues before the CDR3 terminus, with the missing tail filled in from the germline J gene. The V gene is TRBV7-2, the J gene TRBJ1-2; 9 bases match TRBD1. Germline V gives CDR1 SGHTA, CDR2 FQGNSA. The trim removed 4 bases at V and 6 bases at J, leaving 3 bases unmatched. The CDR3 is 13 residues long. The CDR3 region is CASSYRGLHGYTF. CDR3 DNA, as far as it was read: TGTGCCAGCAGCTACAGGGGGCTACATGGC.

Of note for this clone: The read is 3 residues too short to cover the CDR3 end, so that end is filled in from the germline J gene. V is TRBV7-3 and J is TRBJ2-1, with a weak D call TRBD2 (6 bases). The CDR3 runs 13 residues. The germline V and J ends were trimmed by 3 bases and 9 bases, with 12 bases remaining between them. The germline CDR1 and CDR2 sequences are SGHTA and FQGTGA. CDR3: CASSLSSVGEQFF. CDR3 DNA, as far as it was read: TGTGCCAGCAGCTTGTCTAGCGTTGGTGAG.

Remarks on this clone: The read gets to within 3 residues of the CDR3 end, and the germline J gene fills in the rest. The rearrangement links TRBV6-2 or TRBV6-3 to TRBJ2-5; D is ambiguous. V was cut by 6 bases and J by 2 bases, with 4 bases left in between. CDR1 is MNHEY, CDR2 SVGEGT, per germline. The CDR3 sequence is 11 residues long. Partial CDR3 DNA: TGTGCCAGCAGACATCAAGAGACC. This encodes CASRHQET. The whole CDR3 sequence is CASRHQETQYF.

The CDR3 loop reads CSARVGTQSNQPQHF. The part of the CDR3 DNA that was read is TGCAGTGCTAGAGTGGGGACACAGAGCAATCAGCCC. The rearrangement joins TRBV20-1 to TRBJ1-5; maybe TRBD1 (6 bases). Read coverage stops 3 residues before the CDR3 terminus; the germline J gene supplies the remainder. V gave up 1 base and J gave up 1 base, with 11 bases separating them. Germline V lookup: CDR1 DFQATT, CDR2 SNEGSKA (reference sequence). This CDR3 region has 15 residues.

To note about this clone: Coverage ceases 3 residues before the CDR3 finishes, and the germline J gene fills in the end. The rearrangement links TRBV5-4 to TRBJ2-2, with D unclear. Trimming took off 4 bases at V and 3 bases at J, with 10 bases between the two ends. From germline, CDR1 is SGHNT and CDR2 YYREEE (reference sequence). This CDR3 comprises 14 residues. The covered CDR3 bases are TGTGCCAGCAGCGCCGGTGTGGACACCGGGGAG. Its protein is CASSAGVDTGE. Given in full, the CDR3 is CASSAGVDTGELFF.

As for this clone: The read terminates 3 residues ahead of where the CDR3 ends, so the germline J gene completes it. The chain is built from TRBV2 and TRBJ1-6; D unresolved. V dropped 4 bases and J dropped 2 bases, with 12 bases sitting between them. Germline CDR1 is SNHLY and CDR2 is FYNNEI. This CDR3 comprises 16 residues. CDR3 DNA, as far as it was read: TGTGCCAGCAGTGGAGGAGTGCTAGCCTATAATTCACCC. This translates into CASSGGVLAYNSP. The whole CDR3 sequence is CASSGGVLAYNSPLHF.

With respect to this clone: The read ends 3 residues before the CDR3 terminus; that terminus is restored from the germline J gene. V usage is TRBV19 and J usage is TRBJ1-1; 7 bases match TRBD1. Germline CDR1 is LNHDA and CDR2 is SQIVND (reference sequence). The CDR3 loop spans 15 amino acids. V trimming: 4 bases; J trimming: 3 bases; junction bases outside the gene matches: 8. The sequenced part of the CDR3 DNA is TGTGCCAGTAGTACCCGACAGGGATCGGACACTGAA. Its translation is CASSTRQGSDTE. The whole CDR3 reads CASSTRQGSDTEAFF.

The CDR3 bases that were read are TGTGCCAGCATGAGGCAGGGAGGCAATCAGCCC. This codes for CASMRQGGNQP. Given in full, the CDR3 is CASMRQGGNQPQHF. This rearrangement joins TRBV18 to TRBJ1-5, with D perhaps TRBD1 (5 bases). The read gets to within 3 residues of the CDR3 end, and the germline J gene fills in the rest. The CDR3 is 14 amino acids. Trimming stripped 8 bases from V and 2 bases from J, with 13 bases between. Looked up from germline, CDR1 is KGHSH and CDR2 is LQKENI.

Points on this clone: The observed sequence ends 3 residues before the CDR3 terminus, with the missing tail filled in from the germline J gene. The chain combines TRBV7-9 with TRBJ2-7; 8 positions match TRBD2. Per germline, CDR1 SEHNR and CDR2 FQNEAQ (reference sequence). V dropped 5 bases and J dropped 2; count of bases not matched to a gene: 8. The CDR3 spans 15 residues. CDR3 protein: CASSPPTSGTYEQYF. The CDR3 DNA, read in part, is TGTGCCAGCAGCCCTCCTACTAGCGGTACCTACGAG. Drawing the rest from reference TRBV7-9 and TRBJ2-7, the complete variable domain is DTGVSQNPRHKITKRGQNVTFRCDPISEHNRLYWYRQTLGQGPEFLTYFQNEAQLEKSRLLSDRFSAERPKGSFSTLEIQRTEQGDSAMYLCASSPPTSGTYEQYFGPGTRLTVT.

On this clone: The DNA ends 3 residues before the CDR3 does, and the rest of the CDR3 is filled in from the germline J gene. The gene calls are TRBV7-9 and TRBJ2-3; D not resolved. CDR3 length equals 15 residues. The germline V and J ends were trimmed by 3 bases and 2 bases, with 12 bases remaining between them. Germline CDR1 SEHNR, CDR2 FQNEAQ (reference sequence). The part of the CDR3 DNA that was read is TGTGCCAGCAGCTTTCCTGGCCACGACACAGATACG. It encodes CASSFPGHDTDT. From start to end, the CDR3 is CASSFPGHDTDTQYF.

Concerning this clone: Sequencing ends 3 residues short of the CDR3 end; the germline J gene provides the rest. The chain has TRBV5-5 and TRBJ2-7, with D uncertain. In germline, CDR1 is SGHKS, CDR2 YYEKEE (reference sequence). There are 12 residues in the CDR3. V was shortened by 1 base and J by 3 bases, with 5 bases between the two germline ends. The CDR3 spells CASSLLNYEQYF. Incomplete CDR3 DNA: TGTGCCAGCAGCTTGTTAAACTACGAG. The complete variable domain, with remaining parts taken from reference TRBV5-5 and TRBJ2-7, reads DAGVTQSPTHLIKTRGQQVTLRCSPISGHKSVSWYQQVLGQGPQFIFQYYEKEERGRGNFPDRFSARQFPNYSSELNVNALLLGDSALYLCASSLLNYEQYFGPGTRLTVT.

This chain's CDR3 is CASSALAGGAYNEQFF. CDR3 DNA, as far as it was read: TGTGCCAGCAGTGCGCTAGCGGGAGGAGCCTACAATGAG. This chain uses TRBV6-1 with TRBJ2-1, with TRBD2 identical over 11 bases. Read data end 3 residues before the CDR3 end; the end is taken from the germline J gene. Germline loops: CDR1 MNHNS, CDR2 SASEGT. The CDR3 is made up of 16 amino acids. V lost 4 bases and J lost 2; bases outside the gene matches: 4.

Points on this clone: The DNA ends 3 residues before the CDR3 does, and the rest of the CDR3 is filled in from the germline J gene. The chain carries TRBV20-1 and TRBJ1-6, with TRBD1 matching 7 bases. This CDR3 has 14 residues. V shed 4 bases, J shed 7 bases, and the junction held 7 bases outside the gene matches. The germline gives CDR1 DFQATT, CDR2 SNEGSKA (reference sequence). The CDR3 here is CSATTGAMNSPLHF. The CDR3 DNA, read in part, is TGCAGTGCTACTACAGGGGCTATGAATTCACCC.

As concerns this clone: The read comes to an end 3 residues before the CDR3 does, leaving the germline J gene to fill in the end. The J gene is TRBJ2-7, the V gene TRBV9, with D perhaps TRBD1 (6 bases). The ends were cut back, 2 bases at V and 6 bases at J, with 12 bases in the middle. The germline gives CDR1 SGDLS, CDR2 YYNGEE. This CDR3 region has 13 residues. The sequenced part of the CDR3 DNA is TGTGCCAGCAGCGTTCAAGGGACAAGCGAG. Its protein is CASSVQGTSE. The CDR3 in its entirety is CASSVQGTSEQYF.

With regard to this clone: Different DNA sequences within this sample yield the same CDR3. The CDR3 sequence is CSARAEAGLFF. The CDR3 bases that were read are TGCAGTGCTAGGGCCGAGGCAGGG. The chain links TRBV20-1 to TRBJ2-2; D is unclear. The CDR3 end is not reached by the read, which stops 3 residues before it; the germline J gene fills it in. Looked up from germline, CDR1 is DFQATT and CDR2 is SNEGSKA (reference sequence). The CDR3 runs 11 residues.

Comment on this clone: The junction departs from the called germline gene at one end, perhaps through a read error. Read coverage stops 3 residues before the CDR3 terminus; the germline J gene supplies the remainder. This chain connects TRBV4-2 to TRBJ2-3, with 7 positions matching TRBD1. Germline V lookup: CDR1 LGHNA, CDR2 YNFKEQ. The CDR3 consists of 16 residues. The CDR3 is CASSEDPRTGGDTQYF. Incomplete CDR3 DNA: TGCGCCAGCAGCGAAGACCCCAGGACAGGCGGGGATACG.

Of note for this clone: One end of the junction fails to match germline, which may point to a read error. The sequenced CDR3 bases are TGCGCCAGCAGCCGAGCGGCACGCGGTTACAATGAG. It is translated as CASSRAARGYNE. The entire CDR3 reads CASSRAARGYNEQFF. This rearrangement joins TRBV4-2 to TRBJ2-1, with D perhaps matching TRBD2 (5 bases). The read falls 3 residues short of the CDR3 end, and the missing part is taken from the germline J gene. CDR3 length: 15 amino acids. In germline, CDR1 is LGHNA, CDR2 YNFKEQ.

For this clone: The CDR3 end falls 3 residues outside the read, so it is completed with the germline J gene. This chain joins TRBV5-4 and TRBJ2-1, with 7 bases that match TRBD2. CDR1 is SGHNT, CDR2 YYREEE, per germline (reference sequence). The CDR3 totals 13 residues. Trimming took 4 bases from V and 4 from J; bases not matched to a gene: 2. The CDR3 is CASSRLAYNEQFF. The sequenced part of the CDR3 DNA is TGTGCCAGCAGCCGACTAGCTTACAATGAG.

To note about this clone: At one boundary the junction diverges from the germline segment, which might be a read error. The read halts 3 residues ahead of the CDR3 end, with the missing end drawn from the germline J gene. The chain is built from TRBV4-2 and TRBJ1-2; unclear D gene. CDR3 size: 12 residues. Germline values: CDR1 LGHNA, CDR2 YNFKEQ. CDR3: CASSQDFSGYTF. The CDR3 bases that were read are TGCGCCAGCAGCCAAGACTTTAGTGGC.

CDR3 sequence: CASSPRTGYMGEQYF. Partial CDR3 DNA: TGTGCCAGCAGCCCGCGGACAGGGTATATGGGCGAG. The chain carries TRBV7-6 and TRBJ2-7; TRBD1 agrees at 8 bases. The read halts 3 residues ahead of the CDR3 end, with the missing end drawn from the germline J gene. Germline CDR1 and CDR2: SGHVS and FNYEAQ. The trim removed 5 bases at V and 6 bases at J, leaving 12 bases unmatched. The CDR3 length is 15 residues.

To note about this clone: Read sequence stops 3 residues before the CDR3 end, and the germline J gene provides the missing end. The chain joins TRBV5-1 to TRBJ1-2; D possibly corresponds to TRBD1 (5 bases). Trimming stripped 1 base from V and 3 bases from J, with 13 bases between. This CDR3 comprises 15 residues. The germline gives CDR1 SGHRS, CDR2 YFSETQ. The CDR3 sequence: CASSLTGGLDYGYTF. The CDR3 DNA, read in part, is TGCGCCAGCAGCTTGACGGGGGGTCTAGACTATGGC.

A remark on this clone: The read ends 3 residues before the CDR3 terminus; that terminus is restored from the germline J gene. The chain carries TRBV7-9 and TRBJ2-5, with 7 bases identical to TRBD2. V lost 1 base, J lost 3 bases, and 5 bases stayed unmatched. Germline V CDR1 and CDR2: SEHNR, FQNEAQ (reference sequence). The CDR3 spans 15 residues. CDR3 bases read: TGTGCCAGCAGCTTAGGGACCCTAGCGGAAGAGACC. Encoded protein: CASSLGTLAEET. The whole CDR3 protein is CASSLGTLAEETQYF.

Comments on this clone: The CDR3 goes on 3 residues after the read ends, and that part is filled in from the germline J gene. The rearrangement joins TRBV28 to TRBJ1-6, with 8 bases matching TRBD1. The CDR3 runs 12 residues. Per the germline V gene, CDR1 is MDHEN and CDR2 is SYDVKM. Here the CDR3 reads CASSNRDRSLHF. CDR3 DNA, as far as it was read: TGTGCCAGCAGTAACCGGGACAGGTCC.

Turning to this clone: The sequenced fragment ends 3 residues before the CDR3 boundary, so the rest is inferred from the germline J gene. V gene TRBV2 combines with J gene TRBJ1-1; 7 bases fit TRBD1. This CDR3 region has 13 residues. The trim removed 8 bases at V and 6 bases at J, leaving 9 bases unmatched. Germline assignment: CDR1 SNHLY and CDR2 FYNNEI. The sequenced CDR3 bases are TGTGCCAGCGGCGGACAGGAGGGGGCTGAA. This encodes CASGGQEGAE. The full CDR3 protein reads CASGGQEGAEAFF.

Points on this clone: The DNA ends 3 residues before the CDR3 does, and the rest of the CDR3 is filled in from the germline J gene. This chain links TRBV5-4 with TRBJ1-2, with a weak D call TRBD1 (5 bases). V was shortened by 1 base and J by 7 bases, with 11 bases between the two germline ends. The V gene's germline CDR1 is SGHNT and CDR2 YYREEE (reference sequence). This CDR3 is 13 amino acids long. CDR3 amino acids: CASSLQGSAGYTF. Partial CDR3 DNA: TGTGCCAGCAGCTTGCAGGGTTCGGCTGGC. The full variable domain, its missing parts supplied by reference TRBV5-4 and TRBJ1-2, is ETGVTQSPTHLIKTRGQQVTLRCSSQSGHNTVSWYQQALGQGPQFIFQYYREEENGRGNFPPRFSGLQFPNYSSELNVNALELDDSALYLCASSLQGSAGYTFGSGTRLTVV.

Points on this clone: Sequencing ends 3 residues short of the CDR3 end; the germline J gene provides the rest. The V gene is TRBV7-8, the J gene TRBJ2-1; 7 bases line up with TRBD2. Looked up from germline, CDR1 is SGHVS and CDR2 is FQNEAQ. The V and J ends lost 0 bases and 2 bases, in that order; junction bases with no gene match: 4. There are 16 residues in the CDR3. CDR3 DNA (partial): TGTGCCAGCAGCTTAGCGGCGGGAGATGCCTACAATGAG. Its protein is CASSLAAGDAYNE. From start to end, the CDR3 is CASSLAAGDAYNEQFF. The full variable domain, its missing parts supplied by reference TRBV7-8 and TRBJ2-1, is GAGVSQSPRYKVAKRGQDVALRCDPISGHVSLFWYQQALGQGPEFLTYFQNEAQLDKSGLPSDRFFAERPEGSVSTLKIQRTQQEDSAVYLCASSLAAGDAYNEQFFGPGTRLTVL.

To note about this clone: The sequenced fragment ends 3 residues before the CDR3 boundary, so the rest is inferred from the germline J gene. V and J are TRBV12-5 and TRBJ2-3; TRBD2 matches at 15 bases. CDR1 and CDR2 from the germline V gene are LGHNT and FRNRAP. Trimming cost V 5 bases and J 2 bases; bases outside gene matches: 8. The CDR3 is 18 amino acids. CDR3 DNA, as far as it was read: TGTGCTAGTGGTAGAGGACTAGCGGGGGGGCGATACACAGATACG. Translated, it gives CASGRGLAGGRYTDT. The whole CDR3 reads CASGRGLAGGRYTDTQYF.

With respect to this clone: The read finishes 3 residues shy of the CDR3 end, and the germline J gene is used to complete it. The J gene is TRBJ2-4, the V gene TRBV28, with 8 bases matching TRBD1. V trimming: 5 bases; J trimming: 7 bases; junction bases outside the gene matches: 13. This CDR3 region has 16 residues. Looked up from germline, CDR1 is MDHEN and CDR2 is SYDVKM. The part of the CDR3 DNA that was read is TGTGCCAGCAGTGCACTACAGGGGGATCGGGGGAACATT. Translated: CASSALQGDRGNI. Given in full, the CDR3 is CASSALQGDRGNIQYF.

As for this clone: Read data end 3 residues before the CDR3 end; the end is taken from the germline J gene. The chain joins TRBV20-1 to TRBJ2-1; 9 bases are shared with TRBD1. J lost 3 bases, V lost 6 bases, and 15 bases had no gene match. CDR1 DFQATT and CDR2 SNEGSKA come from the germline V gene (reference sequence). The length of the CDR3 is 17 residues. CDR3: CSATTPQGAPLYNEQFF. The covered CDR3 bases are TGCAGTGCCACGACCCCACAGGGGGCCCCCCTCTACAATGAG.